Listed here are 7 T cell receptor beta chains from one sample, sequenced in a study of control samples from healthy donors and cancer patients. Sequencing was performed with immunoSEQ multiplex PCR; in TCRdb, only in-frame clones are kept and a portion is missing. Among roughly 150,000 clones, roughly 93% were seen once, and the ten largest hold 5.8%. Material: blood. These receptors were obtained from a man aged 18-30 years in good health.

The CDR3 reads CASGDSADRMNTGELFF. The CDR3 bases are TGTGCCAGCGGGGATTCGGCAGACCGGATGAACACCGGGGAGCTGTTTTTT. The V gene is TRBV9, the J gene TRBJ2-2, with no clear D. The V and J ends lost 7 bases and 1 base respectively, with 20 bases between them. The CDR3 is 17 residues long. In germline, CDR1 is SGDLS, CDR2 YYNGEE.

The V call is TRBV6-6, the J call TRBJ1-5; possibly TRBD1 for D (5 bases). The CDR3 consists of 15 residues. Germline V gives CDR1 MNHNY, CDR2 SVGAGI (reference sequence). Trimming pared 5 bases from V and 3 bases from J, leaving 14 bases between. The CDR3 coding sequence is TGTGCCAGCAGTCCTGAAGGGGATGACAATCAGCCCCAGCATTTT. Its translation is CASSPEGDDNQPQHF.

The chain uses TRBV28 and TRBJ1-5, with TRBD1 matching over 9 bases. CDR1 MDHEN and CDR2 SYDVKM come from the germline V gene. This CDR3 comprises 15 residues. V shed 5 bases and J 5 bases; nucleotides not matched to a gene: 7. CDR3 residues: CASSRDRGGYQPQHF. In nucleotides, the CDR3 is TGTGCCAGCAGTAGAGACAGGGGGGGATATCAGCCCCAGCATTTT.

The V gene is TRBV4-1, the J gene TRBJ1-1; D is unclear. V was cut by 1 base and J by 9 bases, with 12 bases left in between. The germline CDR1 and CDR2 sequences are MGHRA and YSYEKL. CDR3 size: 13 residues. The CDR3 bases are TGCGCCAGCAGCCAAGTTATACAGAACAAAGCTTTCTTT. Translating gives CASSQVIQNKAFF.

The genes are TRBV5-1 and TRBJ2-7, with a weak D call TRBD2 (7 bases). The V gene's germline CDR1 is SGHRS and CDR2 YFSETQ. This CDR3 has 15 amino acids. V shed 1 base and J shed 4 bases, with 15 bases lying between them. CDR3: CASSLRPGEGYEQYF. CDR3 bases: TGCGCCAGCAGCTTGAGGCCAGGGGAGGGGTACGAGCAGTACTTC.

V and J are TRBV6-1 and TRBJ1-4; D not resolved. Per germline, CDR1 MNHNS and CDR2 SASEGT. Trimming took off 0 bases at V and 10 bases at J, with 12 bases between the two ends. This CDR3 has 14 amino acids. The CDR3 reads CASSEAWKVGKLFF. CDR3 nucleotide sequence: TGTGCCAGCAGTGAAGCCTGGAAGGTCGGAAAACTGTTTTTT.

The V and J genes are TRBV30 and TRBJ2-3; D possibly corresponds to TRBD2 (6 bases). The CDR3 runs to 16 residues. V was clipped by 2 bases and J by 2 bases, with 17 bases between them. Germline-derived CDR1 and CDR2 are GTSNPN and SVGIG (reference sequence). CDR3 in DNA: TGTGCCTGGAGTTCCGTTGGGGGGTGGGACACAGATACGCAGTATTTT. The encoded protein is CAWSSVGGWDTDTQYF.